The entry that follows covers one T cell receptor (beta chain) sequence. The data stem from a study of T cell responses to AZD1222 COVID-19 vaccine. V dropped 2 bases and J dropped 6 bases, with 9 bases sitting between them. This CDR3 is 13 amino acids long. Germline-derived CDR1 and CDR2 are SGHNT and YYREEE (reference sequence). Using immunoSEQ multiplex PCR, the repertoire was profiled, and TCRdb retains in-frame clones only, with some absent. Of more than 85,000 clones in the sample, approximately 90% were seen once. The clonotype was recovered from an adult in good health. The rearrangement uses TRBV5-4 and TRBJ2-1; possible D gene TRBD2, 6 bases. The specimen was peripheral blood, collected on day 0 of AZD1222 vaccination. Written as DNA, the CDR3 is TGTGCCAGCAGCTTAAATAGCGGCAATGAGCAGTTCTTC. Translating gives CASSLNSGNEQFF.